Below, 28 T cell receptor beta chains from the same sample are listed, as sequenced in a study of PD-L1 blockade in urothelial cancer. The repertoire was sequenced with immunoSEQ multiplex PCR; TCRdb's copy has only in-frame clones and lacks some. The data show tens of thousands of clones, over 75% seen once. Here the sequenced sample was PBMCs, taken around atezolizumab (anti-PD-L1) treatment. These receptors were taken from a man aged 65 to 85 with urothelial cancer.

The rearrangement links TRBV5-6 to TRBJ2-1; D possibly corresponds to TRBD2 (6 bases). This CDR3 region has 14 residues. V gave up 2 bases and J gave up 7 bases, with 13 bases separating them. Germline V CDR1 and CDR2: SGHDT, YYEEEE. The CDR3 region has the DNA TGTGCCAGCAGCTTAGCCGGGACTTCGAATGAGCAGTTCTTC. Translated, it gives CASSLAGTSNEQFF.

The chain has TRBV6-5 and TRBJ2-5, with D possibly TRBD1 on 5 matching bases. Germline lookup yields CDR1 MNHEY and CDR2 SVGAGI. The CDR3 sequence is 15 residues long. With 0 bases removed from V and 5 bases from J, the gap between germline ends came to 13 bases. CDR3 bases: TGTGCCAGCAGTTACTCTGGACACCCCAGGGAGACCCAGTACTTC. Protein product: CASSYSGHPRETQYF.

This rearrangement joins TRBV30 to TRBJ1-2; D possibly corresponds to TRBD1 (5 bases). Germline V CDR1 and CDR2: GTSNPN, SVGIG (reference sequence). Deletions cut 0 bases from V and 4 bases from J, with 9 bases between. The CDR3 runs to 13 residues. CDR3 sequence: CAWSVQGVYGYTF. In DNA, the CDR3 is TGTGCCTGGAGTGTACAAGGGGTCTATGGCTACACCTTC.

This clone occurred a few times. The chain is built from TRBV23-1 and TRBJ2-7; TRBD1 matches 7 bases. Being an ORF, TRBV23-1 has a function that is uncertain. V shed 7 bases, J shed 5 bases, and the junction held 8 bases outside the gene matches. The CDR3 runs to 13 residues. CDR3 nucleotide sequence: TGCGCCAGCACCAAGACAGGGTTTGACGAGCAGTACTTC. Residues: CASTKTGFDEQYF.

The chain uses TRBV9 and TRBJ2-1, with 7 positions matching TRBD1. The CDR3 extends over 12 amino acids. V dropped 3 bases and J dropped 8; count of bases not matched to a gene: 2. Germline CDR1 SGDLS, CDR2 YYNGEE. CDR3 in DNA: TGTGCCAGCAGCGACAGGGGCGATGAGCAGTTCTTC. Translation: CASSDRGDEQFF.

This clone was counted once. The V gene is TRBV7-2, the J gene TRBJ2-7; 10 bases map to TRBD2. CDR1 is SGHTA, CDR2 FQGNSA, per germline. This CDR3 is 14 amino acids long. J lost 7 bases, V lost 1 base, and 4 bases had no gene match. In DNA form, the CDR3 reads TGTGCCAGCAGCTTAGGGACTAGCGGAAGAGAGCAGTACTTC. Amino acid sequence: CASSLGTSGREQYF.

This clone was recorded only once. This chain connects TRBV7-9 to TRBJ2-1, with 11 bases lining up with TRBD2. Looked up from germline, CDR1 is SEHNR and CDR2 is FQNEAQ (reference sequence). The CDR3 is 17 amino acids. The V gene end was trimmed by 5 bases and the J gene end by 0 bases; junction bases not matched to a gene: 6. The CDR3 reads CASSPGLAASSYNEQFF. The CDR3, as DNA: TGTGCCAGCAGCCCGGGACTAGCGGCAAGCTCCTACAATGAGCAGTTCTTC.

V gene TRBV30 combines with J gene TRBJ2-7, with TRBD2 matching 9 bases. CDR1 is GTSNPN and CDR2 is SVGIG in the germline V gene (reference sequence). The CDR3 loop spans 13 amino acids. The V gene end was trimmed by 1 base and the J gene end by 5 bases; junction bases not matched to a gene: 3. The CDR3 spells CAWSAGTSNEQYF. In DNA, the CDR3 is TGTGCCTGGAGTGCCGGGACTAGCAACGAGCAGTACTTC.

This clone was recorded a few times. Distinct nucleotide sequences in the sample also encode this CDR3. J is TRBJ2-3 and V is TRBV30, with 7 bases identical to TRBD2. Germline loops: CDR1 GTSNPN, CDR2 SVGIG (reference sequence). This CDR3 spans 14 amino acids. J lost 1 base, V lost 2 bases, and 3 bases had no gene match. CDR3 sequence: CAWSLGGGTDTQYF. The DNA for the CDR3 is TGTGCCTGGAGTTTGGGGGGGGGCACAGATACGCAGTATTTT.

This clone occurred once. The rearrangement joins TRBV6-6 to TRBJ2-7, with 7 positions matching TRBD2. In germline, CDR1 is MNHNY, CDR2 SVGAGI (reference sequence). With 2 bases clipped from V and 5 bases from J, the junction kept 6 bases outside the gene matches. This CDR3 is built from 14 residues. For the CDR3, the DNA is TGTGCCAGCAGTTACGGGGTAGCGGGCCACGAGCAGTACTTC. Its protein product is CASSYGVAGHEQYF.

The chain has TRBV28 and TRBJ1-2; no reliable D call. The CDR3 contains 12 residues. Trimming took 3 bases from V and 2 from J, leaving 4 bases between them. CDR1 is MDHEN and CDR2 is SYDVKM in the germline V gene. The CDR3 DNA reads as TGTGCCAGCAGTTTTCAGAACTATGGCTACACCTTC. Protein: CASSFQNYGYTF.

CDR3 sequence: CASSLGQGGQPQHF. The DNA of the CDR3 is TGCGCCAGCAGCTTGGGCCAGGGTGGTCAGCCCCAGCATTTT. The chain has TRBV5-1 and TRBJ1-5; TRBD1 is a possible D gene (5 bases). V gave up 0 bases and J gave up 6 bases, with 10 bases separating them. The germline CDR1 and CDR2 sequences are SGHRS and YFSETQ. The CDR3 is made up of 14 amino acids.

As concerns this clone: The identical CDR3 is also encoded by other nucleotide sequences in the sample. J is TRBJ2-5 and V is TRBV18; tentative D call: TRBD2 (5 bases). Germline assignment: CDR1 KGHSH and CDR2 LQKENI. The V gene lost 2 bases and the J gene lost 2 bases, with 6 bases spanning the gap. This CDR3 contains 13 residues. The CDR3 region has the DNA TGTGCCAGCTCACCAGGACTTCAAGAGACCCAGTACTTC. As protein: CASSPGLQETQYF. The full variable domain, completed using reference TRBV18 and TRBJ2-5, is NAGVMQNPRHLVRRRGQEARLRCSPMKGHSHVYWYRQLPEEGLKFMVYLQKENIIDESGMPKERFSAEFPKEGPSILRIQQVVRGDSAAYFCASSPGLQETQYFGPGTRLLVL.

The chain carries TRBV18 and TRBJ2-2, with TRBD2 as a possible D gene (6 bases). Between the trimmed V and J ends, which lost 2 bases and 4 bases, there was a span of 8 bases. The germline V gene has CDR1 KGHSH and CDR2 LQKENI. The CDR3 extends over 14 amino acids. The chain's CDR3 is CASSPTSSTGELFF. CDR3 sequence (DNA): TGTGCCAGCTCACCAACTAGCAGCACCGGGGAGCTGTTTTTT.

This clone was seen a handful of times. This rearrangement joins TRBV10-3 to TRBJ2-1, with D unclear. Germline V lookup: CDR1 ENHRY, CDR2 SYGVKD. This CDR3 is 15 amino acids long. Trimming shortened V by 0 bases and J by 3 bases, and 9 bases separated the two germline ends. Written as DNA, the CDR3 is TGTGCCATCAGTGAGTCGCTAGAAGACTACAATGAGCAGTTCTTC. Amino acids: CAISESLEDYNEQFF.

The CDR3 region has the DNA TGCGCCAGCAGCAGTAGCGGGAGTTTGAACACCGGGGAGCTGTTTTTT. It specifies CASSSSGSLNTGELFF. The rearrangement links TRBV5-1 to TRBJ2-2, with 9 bases lining up with TRBD2. Germline CDR1 SGHRS, CDR2 YFSETQ. This CDR3 spans 16 amino acids. V shed 4 bases and J 1 base; nucleotides not matched to a gene: 5.

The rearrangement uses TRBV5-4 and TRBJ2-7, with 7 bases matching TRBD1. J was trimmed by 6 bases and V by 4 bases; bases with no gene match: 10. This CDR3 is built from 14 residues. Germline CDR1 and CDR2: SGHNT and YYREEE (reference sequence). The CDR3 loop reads CASSRWDQGVEQYF. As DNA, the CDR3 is TGTGCCAGCAGCCGATGGGATCAGGGGGTCGAGCAGTACTTC.

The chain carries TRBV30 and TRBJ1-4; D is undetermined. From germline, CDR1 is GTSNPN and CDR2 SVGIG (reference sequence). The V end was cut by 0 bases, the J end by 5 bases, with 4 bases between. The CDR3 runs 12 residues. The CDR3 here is CAWSVSNEKLFF. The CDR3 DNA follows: TGTGCCTGGAGTGTGTCGAATGAAAAACTGTTTTTT.

The DNA of the CDR3 is TGTGCCAGCAGCTTAGGCAGGAACATCCGCTACGAGCAGTACTTC. Its protein product is CASSLGRNIRYEQYF. This sequence joins TRBV5-6 and TRBJ2-7, with D uncertain. V gave up 2 bases and J gave up 3 bases, with 15 bases separating them. The CDR3 totals 15 residues. CDR1 is SGHDT, CDR2 YYEEEE, per germline.

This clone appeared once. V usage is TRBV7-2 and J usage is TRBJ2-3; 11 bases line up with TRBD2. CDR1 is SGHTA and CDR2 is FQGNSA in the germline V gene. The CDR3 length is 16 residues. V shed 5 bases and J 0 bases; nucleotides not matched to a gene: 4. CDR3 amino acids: CASSRLAGSSTDTQYF. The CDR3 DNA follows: TGTGCCAGCAGCCGACTAGCGGGATCTAGCACAGATACGCAGTATTTT.

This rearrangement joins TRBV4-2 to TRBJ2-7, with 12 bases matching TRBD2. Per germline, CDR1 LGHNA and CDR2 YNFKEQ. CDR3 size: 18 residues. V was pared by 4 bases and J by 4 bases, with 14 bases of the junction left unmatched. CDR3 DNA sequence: TGTGCCAGCAGCCGAACAACTCAGACTAGCGGGGGACCTTACGAGCAGTACTTC. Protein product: CASSRTTQTSGGPYEQYF.

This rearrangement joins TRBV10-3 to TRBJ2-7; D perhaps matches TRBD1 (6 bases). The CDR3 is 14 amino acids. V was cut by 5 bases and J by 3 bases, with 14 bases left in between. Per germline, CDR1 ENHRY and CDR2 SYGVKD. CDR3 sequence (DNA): TGTGCCATCAGTCCCGGACAGACAAACTACGAGCAGTACTTC. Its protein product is CAISPGQTNYEQYF.

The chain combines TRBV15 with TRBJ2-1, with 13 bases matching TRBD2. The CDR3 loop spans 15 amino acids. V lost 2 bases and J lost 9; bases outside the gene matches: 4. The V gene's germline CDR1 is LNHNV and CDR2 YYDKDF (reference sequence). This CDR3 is CATSRTGLAGSEQFF. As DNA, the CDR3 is TGTGCCACCAGCAGAACGGGACTAGCGGGATCTGAGCAGTTCTTC.

This chain's CDR3 is CASGAGVGPQHF. The CDR3 nucleotides are TGTGCCAGCGGGGCAGGGGTTGGTCCCCAGCATTTT. The chain has TRBV6-1 and TRBJ1-5; TRBD1 is a possible D gene (6 bases). Germline V lookup: CDR1 MNHNS, CDR2 SASEGT. The CDR3 runs 12 residues. V was shortened by 8 bases and J by 10 bases, with 15 bases between the two germline ends.

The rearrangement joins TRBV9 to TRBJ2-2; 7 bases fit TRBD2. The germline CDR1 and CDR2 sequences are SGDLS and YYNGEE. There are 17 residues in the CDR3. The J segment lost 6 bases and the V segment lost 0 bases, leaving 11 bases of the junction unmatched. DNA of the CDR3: TGTGCCAGCAGCGTAGAAGGTAGCGGGTACGTGGCCGGGGAGCTGTTTTTT. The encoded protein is CASSVEGSGYVAGELFF.

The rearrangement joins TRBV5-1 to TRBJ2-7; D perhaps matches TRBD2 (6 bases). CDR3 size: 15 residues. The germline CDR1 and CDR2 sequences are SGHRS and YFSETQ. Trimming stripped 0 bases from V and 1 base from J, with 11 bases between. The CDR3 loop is CASSLDKGGSYEQYF. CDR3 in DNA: TGCGCCAGCAGCTTGGACAAGGGAGGATCCTACGAGCAGTACTTC.

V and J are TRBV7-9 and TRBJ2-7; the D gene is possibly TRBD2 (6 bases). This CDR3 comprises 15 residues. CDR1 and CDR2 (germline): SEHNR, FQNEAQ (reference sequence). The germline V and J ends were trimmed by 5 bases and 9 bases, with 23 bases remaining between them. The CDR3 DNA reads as TGTGCCAGCAGCCCACGACGATTGGAGGGTGTGGTGCAGTACTTC. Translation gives CASSPRRLEGVVQYF.

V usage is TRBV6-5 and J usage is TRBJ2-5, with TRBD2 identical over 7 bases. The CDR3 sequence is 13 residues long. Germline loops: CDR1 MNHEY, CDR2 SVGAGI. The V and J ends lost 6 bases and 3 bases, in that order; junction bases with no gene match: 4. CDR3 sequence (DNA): TGTGCCAGCAGCCTCCGGGAGGAAGAGACCCAGTACTTC. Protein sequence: CASSLREEETQYF.